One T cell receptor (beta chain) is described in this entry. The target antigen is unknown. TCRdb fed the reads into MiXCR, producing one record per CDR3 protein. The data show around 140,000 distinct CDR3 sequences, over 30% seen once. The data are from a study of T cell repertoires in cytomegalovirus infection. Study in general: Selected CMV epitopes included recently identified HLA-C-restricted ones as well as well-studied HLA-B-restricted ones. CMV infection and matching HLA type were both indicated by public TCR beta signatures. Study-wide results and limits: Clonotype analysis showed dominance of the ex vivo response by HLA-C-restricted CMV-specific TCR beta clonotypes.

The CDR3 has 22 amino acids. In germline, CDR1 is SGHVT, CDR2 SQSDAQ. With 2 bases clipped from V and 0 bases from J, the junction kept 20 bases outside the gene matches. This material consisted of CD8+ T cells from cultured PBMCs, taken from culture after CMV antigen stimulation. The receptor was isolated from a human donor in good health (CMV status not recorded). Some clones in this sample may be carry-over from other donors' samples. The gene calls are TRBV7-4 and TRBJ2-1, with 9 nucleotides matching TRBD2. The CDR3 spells CASSLPETSVSGGASSYNEQFF. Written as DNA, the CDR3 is TGTGCCAGCAGCTTACCAGAGACCTCTGTTAGCGGGGGAGCTAGCTCCTACAATGAGCAGTTCTTC.